These T cell receptor beta chains were read from a single sample in a study of blood T cells in healthy people across ages. TCRdb re-derived calls from the 5' RACE reads in MiXCR, one entry per CDR3 protein. This sample has about a million distinct CDR3 sequences, with less than 45% found just once. Sequencing used blood. Source of these receptors: a man younger than 30 in good health. Each CDR3 is given with its conserved first and last residue. Fields, in order: V gene, clone size, D gene, J gene, CDR3 DNA, CDR3 protein. D genes are given only for firm matches. The size field is filled for only some rows; it gives once, few, many or a size class.

TRBV6-2/TRBV6-3,few,.,TRBJ2-1,TGTGCCATCATGCTAGCCACCGGCAATGAGCAGTTCTTC,CAIMLATGNEQFF
TRBV7-9,.,TRBD2,TRBJ2-1,TGTGCCAGCAGCCGCCTCGGACTAGTTAATGAGCAGTTCTTC,CASSRLGLVNEQFF
TRBV20-1,few,.,TRBJ1-5,TGCAGTGCTAGAGATCCGGGTCAGCCCCAGCATTTT,CSARDPGQPQHF
TRBV20-1,.,TRBD1,TRBJ2-7,TGCAGGGCAACGGGACAGGGGGCTTTCAATGAGCAGTACTTC,CRATGQGAFNEQYF
TRBV6-1,.,TRBD1,TRBJ2-7,TGTGCCAGCATGGTCCGGGACAGGCCCTACGAGCAGTACTTC,CASMVRDRPYEQYF
TRBV7-6,.,.,TRBJ1-5,TGTGCCAGCAGCGCCCCAGGACGGCCCCAGCATTTT,CASSAPGRPQHF
TRBV9,.,.,TRBJ2-3,TGTGCCAGCAGCGTTGGGCCAGTTCTAGATACGCAGTATTTT,CASSVGPVLDTQYF
TRBV3-1,many,.,TRBJ2-1,TGTGCCAGCAGCCAAGGGGGGCATGAGCAGTTCTTC,CASSQGGHEQFF
TRBV20-1,few,.,TRBJ2-1,TGCAGTGCTAGAGGTGTGGCGGGACCAGCCAATGAGCAGTTCTTC,CSARGVAGPANEQFF
TRBV28,many,.,TRBJ2-3,TGTGCCAGCAGTTTAGGGGCACGGGATACGCAGTATTTT,CASSLGARDTQYF